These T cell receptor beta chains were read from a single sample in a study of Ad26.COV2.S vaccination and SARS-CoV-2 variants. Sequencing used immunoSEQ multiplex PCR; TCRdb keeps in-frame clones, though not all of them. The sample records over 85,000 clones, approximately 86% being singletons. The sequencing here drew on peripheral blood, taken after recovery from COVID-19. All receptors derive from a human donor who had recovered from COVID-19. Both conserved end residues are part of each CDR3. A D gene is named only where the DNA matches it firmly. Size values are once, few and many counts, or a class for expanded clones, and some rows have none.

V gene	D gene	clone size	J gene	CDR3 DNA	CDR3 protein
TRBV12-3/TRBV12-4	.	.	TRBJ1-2	TGTGCCAGCTATAGTACTAACTATGGCTACACCTTC	CASYSTNYGYTF
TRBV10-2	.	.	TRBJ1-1	TGCGCCAGCAGTCACAAGGGTGCAGGGGACACTGAAGCTTTCTTT	CASSHKGAGDTEAFF
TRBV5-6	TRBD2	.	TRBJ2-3	TGTGCCAGCAGCTTGGCGGGAGGGCCTTCAGATACGCAGTATTTT	CASSLAGGPSDTQYF
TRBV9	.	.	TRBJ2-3	TGTGCCAGCAGCGAGGGGGTTGGGATCGGGTATTTT	CASSEGVGIGYF
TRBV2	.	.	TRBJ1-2	TGTGCCAACAGCATCGGCGACTGGGACTACACCTTC	CANSIGDWDYTF
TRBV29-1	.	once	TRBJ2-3	TGCAGCGGCGGGAGCACAGATACGCAGTATTTT	CSGGSTDTQYF
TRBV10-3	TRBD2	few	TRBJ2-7	TGTGCCATCAGCGGCGCGGCGGGAGGGCTCTACGAGCAGTACTTC	CAISGAAGGLYEQYF
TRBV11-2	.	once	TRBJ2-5	TGTGCCAGCAGCTTAGATCCCGCCGGAGAGACCCAGTACTTC	CASSLDPAGETQYF
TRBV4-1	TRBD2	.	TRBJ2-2	TGCGCCAGCAGCCAAGATCTGCTAGCGGCGAACACCGGGGAGCTGTTTTTT	CASSQDLLAANTGELFF
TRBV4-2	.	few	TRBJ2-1	TGTGCCAGCAGCCAAGGGTTGGCGGGCCTAAGCAGTGAGCAGTTCTTC	CASSQGLAGLSSEQFF
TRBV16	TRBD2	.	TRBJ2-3	TGTGCCAGCAGCCGGGGACTAGCGGGAGAATCAGATACGCAGTATTTT	CASSRGLAGESDTQYF
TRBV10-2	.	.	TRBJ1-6	TGCGCCAGCAGCAACAGAGGAAATTCACCCCTCCACTTT	CASSNRGNSPLHF
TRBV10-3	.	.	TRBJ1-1	TGTGCCATCAGCGCGACGGGGGGCAACACTGAAGCTTTCTTT	CAISATGGNTEAFF
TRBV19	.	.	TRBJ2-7	TGTGCCAGTAGTATAGGCAATACCTACGAGCAGTACTTC	CASSIGNTYEQYF
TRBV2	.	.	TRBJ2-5	TGTGCCAGCATGTCGGACAGCACCCCAGAGACCCAGTACTTC	CASMSDSTPETQYF
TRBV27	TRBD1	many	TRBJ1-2	TGTGCCAGCCCAGACAGGGGGCTTGGCTACACCTTC	CASPDRGLGYTF
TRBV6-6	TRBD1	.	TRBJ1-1	TGTGCCAGCAGTCAGGGGGCGAGGAACACTGAAGCTTTCTTT	CASSQGARNTEAFF
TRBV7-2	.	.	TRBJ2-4	TGTGCCAGCAGCCCGAGTCGGACGATGATAGCCAAAAACATTCAGTACTTC	CASSPSRTMIAKNIQYF
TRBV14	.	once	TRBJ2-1	TGTGCCAGCAGCCTCTGGGGGGCGGAATTATACAATGAGCAGTTCTTC	CASSLWGAELYNEQFF
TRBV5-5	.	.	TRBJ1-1	TGTGCCAGCACCGGGTCCTACACTGAAGCTTTCTTT	CASTGSYTEAFF
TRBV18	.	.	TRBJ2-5	TGTGCCAGCTCATCTCAAGAAGAGACCCAGTACTTC	CASSSQEETQYF
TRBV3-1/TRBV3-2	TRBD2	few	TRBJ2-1	TGTGCCAGCAGCCAAGGTAGCGGGAGGGACTCCTACAATGAGCAGTTCTTC	CASSQGSGRDSYNEQFF